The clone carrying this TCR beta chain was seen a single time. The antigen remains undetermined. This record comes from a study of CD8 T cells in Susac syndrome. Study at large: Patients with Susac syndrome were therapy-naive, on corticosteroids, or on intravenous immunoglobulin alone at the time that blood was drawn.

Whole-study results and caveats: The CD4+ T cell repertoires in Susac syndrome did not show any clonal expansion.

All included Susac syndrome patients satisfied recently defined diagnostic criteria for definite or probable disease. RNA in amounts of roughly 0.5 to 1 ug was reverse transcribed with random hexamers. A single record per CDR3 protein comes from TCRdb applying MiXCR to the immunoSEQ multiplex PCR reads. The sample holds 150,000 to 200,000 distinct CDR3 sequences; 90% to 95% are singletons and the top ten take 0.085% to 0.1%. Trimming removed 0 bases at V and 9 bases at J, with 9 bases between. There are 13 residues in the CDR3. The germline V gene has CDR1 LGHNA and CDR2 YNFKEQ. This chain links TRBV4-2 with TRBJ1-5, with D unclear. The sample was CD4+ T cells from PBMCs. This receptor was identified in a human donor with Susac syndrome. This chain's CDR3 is CASSQDPLGPQHF. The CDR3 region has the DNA TGTGCCAGCAGCCAAGACCCCCTAGGGCCCCAGCATTTT.